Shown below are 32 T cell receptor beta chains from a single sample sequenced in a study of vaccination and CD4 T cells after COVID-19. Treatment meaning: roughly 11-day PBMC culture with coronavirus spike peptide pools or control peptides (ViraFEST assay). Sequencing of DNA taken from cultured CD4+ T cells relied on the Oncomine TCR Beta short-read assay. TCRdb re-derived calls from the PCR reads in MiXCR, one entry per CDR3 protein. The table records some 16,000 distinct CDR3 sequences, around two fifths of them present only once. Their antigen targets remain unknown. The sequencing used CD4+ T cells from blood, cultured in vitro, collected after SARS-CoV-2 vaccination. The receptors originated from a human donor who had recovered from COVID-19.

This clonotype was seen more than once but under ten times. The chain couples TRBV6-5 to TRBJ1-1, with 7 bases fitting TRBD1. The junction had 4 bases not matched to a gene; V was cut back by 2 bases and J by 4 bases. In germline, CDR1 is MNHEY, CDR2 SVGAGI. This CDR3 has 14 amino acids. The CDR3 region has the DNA TGTGCCAGCAGTTACCAGACAGGGTCCACTGAAGCTTTCTTT. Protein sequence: CASSYQTGSTEAFF.

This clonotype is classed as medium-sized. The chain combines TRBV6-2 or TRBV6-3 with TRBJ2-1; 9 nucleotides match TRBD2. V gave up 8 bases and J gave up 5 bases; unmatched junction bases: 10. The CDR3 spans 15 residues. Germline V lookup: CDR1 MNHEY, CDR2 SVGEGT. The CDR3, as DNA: TGTGCCAGCTCTATAATAGCGGGAGTTAACAATGAGCAGTTCTTC. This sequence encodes CASSIIAGVNNEQFF.

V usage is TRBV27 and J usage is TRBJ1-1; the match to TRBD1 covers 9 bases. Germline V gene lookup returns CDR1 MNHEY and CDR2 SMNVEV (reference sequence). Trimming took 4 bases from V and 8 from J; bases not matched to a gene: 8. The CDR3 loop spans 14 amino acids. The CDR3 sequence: CASSSLTDRGEAFF. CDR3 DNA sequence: TGTGCCAGCAGTTCCTTGACCGACAGGGGGGAAGCTTTCTTT.

For the CDR3, the DNA is TGTGCCTGGAGTGTAGATATAGGAAATCAGCCCCAGCATTTT. This gives the protein CAWSVDIGNQPQHF. The rearrangement uses TRBV30 and TRBJ1-5; D remains ambiguous. Per the germline V gene, CDR1 is GTSNPN and CDR2 is SVGIG (reference sequence). Trimming removed 0 bases at V and 4 bases at J, with 10 bases between. There are 14 residues in the CDR3.

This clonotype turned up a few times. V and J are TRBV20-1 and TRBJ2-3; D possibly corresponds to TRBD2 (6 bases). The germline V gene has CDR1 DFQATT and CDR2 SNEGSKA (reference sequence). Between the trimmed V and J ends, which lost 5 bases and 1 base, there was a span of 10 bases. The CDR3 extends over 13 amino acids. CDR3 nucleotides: TGCAGTGCTTACGGGGGAGGCACAGATACGCAGTATTTT. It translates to CSAYGGGTDTQYF.

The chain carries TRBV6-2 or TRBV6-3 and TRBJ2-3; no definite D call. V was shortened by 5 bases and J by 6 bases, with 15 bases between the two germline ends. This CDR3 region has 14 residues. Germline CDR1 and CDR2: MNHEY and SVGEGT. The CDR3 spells CASSQGRQGDTQYF. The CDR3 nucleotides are TGTGCCAGCAGTCAAGGACGGCAAGGGGATACGCAGTATTTT.

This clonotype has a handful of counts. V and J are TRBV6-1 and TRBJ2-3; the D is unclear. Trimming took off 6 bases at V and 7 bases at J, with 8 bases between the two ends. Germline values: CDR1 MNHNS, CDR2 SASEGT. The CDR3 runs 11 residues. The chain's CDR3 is CASRSVYTQYF. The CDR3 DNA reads TGTGCCAGCAGGTCCGTTTATACGCAGTATTTT.

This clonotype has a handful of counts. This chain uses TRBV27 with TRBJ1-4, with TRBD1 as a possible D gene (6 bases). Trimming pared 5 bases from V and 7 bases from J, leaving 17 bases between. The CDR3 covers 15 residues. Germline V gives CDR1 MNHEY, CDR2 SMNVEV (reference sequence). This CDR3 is CASSPNRGAGEKLFF. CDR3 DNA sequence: TGTGCCAGCAGTCCGAATCGGGGGGCGGGTGAAAAACTGTTTTTT.

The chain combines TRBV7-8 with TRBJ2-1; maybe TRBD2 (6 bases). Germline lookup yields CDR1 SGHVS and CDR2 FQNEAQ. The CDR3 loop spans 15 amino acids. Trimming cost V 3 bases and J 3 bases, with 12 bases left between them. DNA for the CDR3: TGTGCCAGCAGCTTGAGGCTAGCGTTCTACAATGAGCAGTTCTTC. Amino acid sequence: CASSLRLAFYNEQFF.

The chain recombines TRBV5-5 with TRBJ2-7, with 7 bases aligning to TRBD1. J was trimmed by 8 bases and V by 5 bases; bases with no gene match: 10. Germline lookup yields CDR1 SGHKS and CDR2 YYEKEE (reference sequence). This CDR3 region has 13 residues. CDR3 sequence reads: CASRGTDPLKQYF. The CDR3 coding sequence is TGTGCCAGCAGAGGGACAGATCCCCTAAAGCAGTACTTC.

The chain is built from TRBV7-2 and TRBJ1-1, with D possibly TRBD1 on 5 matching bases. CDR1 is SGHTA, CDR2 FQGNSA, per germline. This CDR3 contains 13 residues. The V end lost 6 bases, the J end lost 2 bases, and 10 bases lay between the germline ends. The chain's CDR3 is CASRWDGNTEAFF. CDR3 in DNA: TGTGCCAGCAGATGGGACGGAAACACTGAAGCTTTCTTT.

The CDR3: CASSPRTSGSDTQYF. The CDR3 coding sequence is TGTGCCAGCTCACCAAGGACTAGCGGCTCAGATACGCAGTATTTT. The chain has TRBV18 and TRBJ2-3; TRBD2 matches at 10 bases. J lost 4 bases, V lost 2 bases, and 3 bases had no gene match. The CDR3 spans 15 residues. Germline V CDR1 and CDR2: KGHSH, LQKENI. Looking up the rest from reference TRBV18 and TRBJ2-3 gives the full variable domain: NAGVMQNPRHLVRRRGQEARLRCSPMKGHSHVYWYRQLPEEGLKFMVYLQKENIIDESGMPKERFSAEFPKEGPSILRIQQVVRGDSAAYFCASSPRTSGSDTQYFGPGTRLTVL.

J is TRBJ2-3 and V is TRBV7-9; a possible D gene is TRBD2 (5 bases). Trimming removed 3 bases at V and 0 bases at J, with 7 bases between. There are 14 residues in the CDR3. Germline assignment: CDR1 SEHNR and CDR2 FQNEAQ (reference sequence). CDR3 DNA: TGTGCCAGCAGCTTCAGCGGTAGCACAGATACGCAGTATTTT. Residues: CASSFSGSTDTQYF.

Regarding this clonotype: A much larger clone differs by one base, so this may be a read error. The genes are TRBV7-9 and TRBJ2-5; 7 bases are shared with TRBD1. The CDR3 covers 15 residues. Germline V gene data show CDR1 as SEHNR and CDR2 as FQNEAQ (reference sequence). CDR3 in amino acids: CTSSLGRTGEETQYF. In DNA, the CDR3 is TGTACCAGCAGCTTAGGAAGGACAGGCGAAGAGACCCAGTACTTC.

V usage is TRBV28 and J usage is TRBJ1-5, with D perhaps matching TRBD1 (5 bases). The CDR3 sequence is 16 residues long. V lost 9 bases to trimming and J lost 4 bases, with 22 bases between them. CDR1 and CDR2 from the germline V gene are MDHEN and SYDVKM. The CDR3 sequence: CASGDPSRGRNQPQHF. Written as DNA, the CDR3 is TGTGCCAGTGGTGACCCGTCCCGGGGCAGGAATCAGCCCCAGCATTTT.

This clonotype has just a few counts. In nucleotides, the CDR3 is TGTGCCAGTAGGTGGGGGACTAGCGGGAGGTACAATGAGCAGTTCTTC. Translation: CASRWGTSGRYNEQFF. This chain uses TRBV19 with TRBJ2-1, with TRBD2 matching 15 bases. Germline CDR1 is LNHDA and CDR2 is SQIVND (reference sequence). This CDR3 contains 16 residues. J was trimmed by 4 bases and V by 6 bases; bases with no gene match: 4.

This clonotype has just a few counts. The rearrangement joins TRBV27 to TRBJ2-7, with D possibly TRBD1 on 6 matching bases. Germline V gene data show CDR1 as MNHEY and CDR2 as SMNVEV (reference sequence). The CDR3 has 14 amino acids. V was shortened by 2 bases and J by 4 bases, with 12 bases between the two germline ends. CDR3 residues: CASSLRPTGYEQYF. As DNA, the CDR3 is TGTGCCAGCAGTTTACGGCCGACAGGTTACGAGCAGTACTTC.

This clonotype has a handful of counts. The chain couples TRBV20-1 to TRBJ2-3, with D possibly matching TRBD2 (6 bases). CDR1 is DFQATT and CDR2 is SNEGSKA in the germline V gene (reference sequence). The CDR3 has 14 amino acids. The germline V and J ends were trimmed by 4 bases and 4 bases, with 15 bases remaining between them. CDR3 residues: CSATGLTSPDTQYF. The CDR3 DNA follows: TGCAGTGCTACGGGACTCACGTCCCCAGATACGCAGTATTTT.

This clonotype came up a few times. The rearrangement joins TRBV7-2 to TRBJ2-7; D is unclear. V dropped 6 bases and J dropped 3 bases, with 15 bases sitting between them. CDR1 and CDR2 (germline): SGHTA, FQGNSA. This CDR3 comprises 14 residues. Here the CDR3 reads CASRLKDAGYEQYF. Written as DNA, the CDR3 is TGTGCCAGCAGACTTAAGGATGCAGGCTACGAGCAGTACTTC.

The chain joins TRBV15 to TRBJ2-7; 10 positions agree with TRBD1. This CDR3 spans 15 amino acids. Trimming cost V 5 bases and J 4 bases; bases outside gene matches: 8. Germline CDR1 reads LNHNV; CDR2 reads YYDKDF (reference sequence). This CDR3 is CATSSGGQGFYEQYF. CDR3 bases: TGTGCCACCAGCTCAGGGGGACAGGGGTTTTACGAGCAGTACTTC.

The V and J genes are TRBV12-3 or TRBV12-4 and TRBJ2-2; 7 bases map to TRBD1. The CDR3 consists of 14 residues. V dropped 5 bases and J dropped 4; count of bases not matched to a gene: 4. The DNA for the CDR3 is TGTGCCAGCAGTCAAAGGGACAGCACCGGGGAGCTGTTTTTT. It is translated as CASSQRDSTGELFF.

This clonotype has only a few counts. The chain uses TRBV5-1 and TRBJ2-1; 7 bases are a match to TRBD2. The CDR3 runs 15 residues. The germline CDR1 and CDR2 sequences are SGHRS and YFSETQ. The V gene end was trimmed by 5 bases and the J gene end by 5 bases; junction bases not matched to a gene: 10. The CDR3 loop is CASSRFLAEDNEQFF. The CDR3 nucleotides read TGCGCCAGCAGTCGTTTCCTAGCGGAGGACAATGAGCAGTTCTTC.

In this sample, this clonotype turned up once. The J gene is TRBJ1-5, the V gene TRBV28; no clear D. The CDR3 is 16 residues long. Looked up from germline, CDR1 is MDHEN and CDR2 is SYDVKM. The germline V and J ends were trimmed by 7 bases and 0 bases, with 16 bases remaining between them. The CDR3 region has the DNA TGTGCCAGCATAGACCTACCGGGTTATAGCAATCAGCCCCAGCATTTT. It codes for CASIDLPGYSNQPQHF. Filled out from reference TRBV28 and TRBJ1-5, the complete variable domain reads DVKVTQSSRYLVKRTGEKVFLECVQDMDHENMFWYRQDPGLGLRLIYFSYDVKMKEKGDIPEGYSVSREKKERFSLILESASTNQTSMYLCASIDLPGYSNQPQHFGDGTRLSIL.

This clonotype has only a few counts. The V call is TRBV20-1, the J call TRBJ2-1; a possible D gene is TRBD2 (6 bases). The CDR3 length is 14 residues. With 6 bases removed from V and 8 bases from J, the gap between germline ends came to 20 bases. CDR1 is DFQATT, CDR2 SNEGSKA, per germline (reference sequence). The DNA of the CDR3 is TGCAGTGCACCGACTAGAAATACAGTCTATGAGCAGTTCTTC. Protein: CSAPTRNTVYEQFF.

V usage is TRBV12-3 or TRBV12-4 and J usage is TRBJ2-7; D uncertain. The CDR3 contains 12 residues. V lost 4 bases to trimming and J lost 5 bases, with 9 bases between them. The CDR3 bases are TGTGCCAGCAGTTATCAGAACAACGAGCAGTACTTC. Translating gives CASSYQNNEQYF.

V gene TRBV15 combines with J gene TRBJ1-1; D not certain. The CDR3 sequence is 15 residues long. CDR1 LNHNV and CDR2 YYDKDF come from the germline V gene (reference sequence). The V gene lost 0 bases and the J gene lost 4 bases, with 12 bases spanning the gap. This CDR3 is CATSRDLWGSTEAFF. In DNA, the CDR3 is TGTGCCACCAGCAGAGATCTTTGGGGATCCACTGAAGCTTTCTTT.

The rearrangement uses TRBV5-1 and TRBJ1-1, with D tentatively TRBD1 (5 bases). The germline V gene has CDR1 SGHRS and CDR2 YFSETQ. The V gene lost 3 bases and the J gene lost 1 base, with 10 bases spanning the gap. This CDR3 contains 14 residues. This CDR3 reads CASSWGTANTEAFF. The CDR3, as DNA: TGCGCCAGCAGCTGGGGGACGGCGAACACTGAAGCTTTCTTT.

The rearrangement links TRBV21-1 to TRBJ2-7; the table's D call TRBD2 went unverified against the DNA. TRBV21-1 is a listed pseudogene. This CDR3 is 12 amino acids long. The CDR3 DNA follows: TGTGCCATCGGGACTAGCAAAGACGAGCAGTACTTC. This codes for CAIGTSKDEQYF.

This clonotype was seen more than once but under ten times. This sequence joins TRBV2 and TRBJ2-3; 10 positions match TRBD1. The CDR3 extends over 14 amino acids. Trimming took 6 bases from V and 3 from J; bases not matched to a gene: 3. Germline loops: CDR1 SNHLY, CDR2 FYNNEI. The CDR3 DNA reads TGTGCCAGCAGAGGACAGGGGGGTACAGATACGCAGTATTTT. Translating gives CASRGQGGTDTQYF.

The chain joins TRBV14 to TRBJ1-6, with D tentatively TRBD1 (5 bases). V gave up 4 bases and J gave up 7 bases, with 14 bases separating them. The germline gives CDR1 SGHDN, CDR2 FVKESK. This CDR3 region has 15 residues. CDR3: CASSRRGRGNSPLHF. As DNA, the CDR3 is TGTGCCAGCAGCCGGCGAGGGAGGGGAAATTCACCCCTCCACTTT.

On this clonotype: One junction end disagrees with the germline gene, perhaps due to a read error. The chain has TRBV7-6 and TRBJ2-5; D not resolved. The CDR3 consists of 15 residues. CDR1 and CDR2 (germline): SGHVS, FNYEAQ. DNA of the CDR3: TGTGCCGGCAGCTCAGCGTTGCCAGAACAAGAGACCCAGTACTTC. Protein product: CAGSSALPEQETQYF.

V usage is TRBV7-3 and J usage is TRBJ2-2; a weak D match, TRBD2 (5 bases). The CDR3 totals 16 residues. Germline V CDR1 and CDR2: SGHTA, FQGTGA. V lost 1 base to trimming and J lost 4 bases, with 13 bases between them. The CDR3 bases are TGTGCCAGCAGCTTAATAAGCAGCGGACTCACCGGGGAGCTGTTTTTT. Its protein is CASSLISSGLTGELFF.